This is a list of T cell receptor beta chains from one sample in a study of cytomegalovirus exposure and HLA in healthy donors. Only in-frame clones appear in the TCRdb table, and some are missing; sequencing was by immunoSEQ multiplex PCR. This listing includes 130,000 to 150,000 clones. The sample comprised PBMCs. The receptors derive from a man aged 40-49 years in good health and CMV-seronegative. The conserved cysteine and the conserved F or W are not part of the CDR3 here. Fields, in order: CDR3 length, V gene, CDR3 protein.

len: 12
v_gene: TRBV19
CDR3aa: ASSRDRINSPLH

len: 13
v_gene: TRBV19
CDR3aa: ASSIGPGSGDTQY

len: 12
v_gene: TRBV5-8
CDR3aa: ASSLMDRGYEQY

len: 14
v_gene: TRBV4-1
CDR3aa: ASSQDDGTGSYGYT

len: 13
v_gene: TRBV5-1
CDR3aa: ASSLGTSGVGTQY

len: 12
v_gene: TRBV7-9
CDR3aa: ASSLGQGNREQY

len: 13
v_gene: TRBV28
CDR3aa: ASGGLAGGWDEQF

len: 11
v_gene: TRBV5-1
CDR3aa: ASSQGILYEQY

len: 12
v_gene: TRBV5-1
CDR3aa: ASSMGQGTDTQY

len: 13
v_gene: TRBV11-2
CDR3aa: ASSSQGARGNTIY

len: 11
v_gene: TRBV29-1
CDR3aa: SARRTSGNQLF

len: 13
v_gene: TRBV5-1
CDR3aa: ASSLDGGAGTEAF

len: 13
v_gene: TRBV28
CDR3aa: ASSTGTGNNSPLH

len: 13
v_gene: TRBV6-5
CDR3aa: ASSVGTGGWETQY

len: 14
v_gene: TRBV18
CDR3aa: ASSPNHGFDSQPQH

len: 12
v_gene: TRBV6-6
CDR3aa: ASSSPDRSYGYT

len: 13
v_gene: TRBV7-2
CDR3aa: ASSLAWDRGNGYT

len: 11
v_gene: TRBV27
CDR3aa: ASSWTGIGEQY

len: 12
v_gene: TRBV5-1
CDR3aa: ASSSGRPRDEQF

len: 15
v_gene: TRBV2
CDR3aa: ASSDTSGGSSYNEQF

len: 11
v_gene: TRBV6-1
CDR3aa: ASSEFPGGGYT

len: 12
v_gene: TRBV7-3
CDR3aa: ASSQLGLGGQAF

len: 12
v_gene: TRBV5-4
CDR3aa: ATHSSSYNSPLH

len: 11
v_gene: TRBV7-8
CDR3aa: ASNEQGNQPQH

len: 12
v_gene: TRBV5-1
CDR3aa: ASSVLQGSYEQY

len: 11
v_gene: TRBV6-5
CDR3aa: ASSYDGVEKLF

len: 11
v_gene: TRBV15
CDR3aa: ATSRVGRTEAF

len: 13
v_gene: TRBV4-2
CDR3aa: ASSLGTSGQETQY